The sample holds a few counts of the clone carrying this TCR beta chain. Sequencing used immunoSEQ multiplex PCR; TCRdb keeps in-frame clones, though not all of them. In the table there are approximately 67,000 clones, 92% of which are singletons. This entry belongs to a study of T cells after somatic rescue of genetic block. This CDR3 has 12 residues. Between the trimmed V and J ends, which lost 9 bases and 3 bases, there was a span of 11 bases. Germline-derived CDR1 and CDR2 are LNHDA and SQIVND (reference sequence). Source material: peripheral blood mononuclear cells (PBMCs). The V and J genes are TRBV19 and TRBJ1-2; D remains unclear. This clonotype was obtained from a man aged 40-49 years. In DNA, the CDR3 is TGTGCCAGCGCAGGAGGATACTATGGCTACACCTTC. Translating gives CASAGGYYGYTF.